This TCR beta chain came from a study of cytomegalovirus exposure and HLA in healthy donors. General study results and limits: A list of approximately 150 TCR beta chains associated with cytomegalovirus was given. HLA restriction was apparent for most CMV-associated TCR beta chains in a later analysis. Some V segments, including TRBV6-2 and TRBV6-3, were excluded as indistinguishable. The CMV antigen specificity of a few CMV-associated chains was confirmed through in vitro analysis.

A remark on this clone: No antigen is known for it.

This CDR3 comprises 13 residues. Germline lookup yields CDR1 GTSNPN and CDR2 SVGIG (reference sequence). V lost 7 bases and J lost 3, with 10 bases in between. PCR employed 60 Vbeta and 13 Jbeta primers. Clones were read by immunoSEQ multiplex PCR, and TCRdb kept only the in-frame ones, dropping some. In the table there are some 120,000 clones, 50% to 65% of which are singletons. Source material: PBMCs. This clonotype was obtained from a woman aged 40 to 50 in good health and CMV-seropositive. V is TRBV30 and J is TRBJ2-6; unclear D gene. The CDR3 region is CAYNEIGANVLTF. As DNA, the CDR3 is TGTGCCTACAACGAAATTGGGGCCAACGTCCTGACTTTC.